A single sample is the source of the 19 T cell receptor beta chains below, sequenced in a study of technical replicates of blood from several donors. Assay used: immunoSEQ multiplex PCR; TCRdb lists only in-frame clones, some missing. Of 65,000 to 85,000 clones in the sample, about 98% were seen once. Sequenced material: T cells isolated from PBMCs. Receptors originate from a human donor in good health.

The J gene is TRBJ2-3, the V gene TRBV6-5, with D perhaps matching TRBD1 (6 bases). Germline-derived CDR1 and CDR2 are MNHEY and SVGAGI. CDR3 length: 14 amino acids. V lost 7 bases and J 6 bases, leaving 17 bases between the germline ends. The CDR3 region has the DNA TGTGCCAGCAAATTTGGGGGCAGACGGGATACGCAGTATTTT. Its translation: CASKFGGRRDTQYF.

The chain carries TRBV4-1 and TRBJ2-1, with D hard to call. The CDR3 length is 14 residues. The V gene's germline CDR1 is MGHRA and CDR2 YSYEKL. Trimming left V 4 bases short and J 8 bases short, with 15 bases between. The CDR3 sequence: CASSRMEKRHEQFF. The CDR3 nucleotides are TGCGCCAGCAGCCGTATGGAAAAGCGCCATGAGCAGTTCTTC.

The CDR3 sequence is CASSYSEKLFF. CDR3 bases: TGTGCCAGCAGCTATTCGGAAAAACTGTTTTTT. The J gene is TRBJ1-4, the V gene TRBV7-9; D is uncertain. V lost 4 bases and J 8 bases, leaving 5 bases between the germline ends. This CDR3 has 11 amino acids. Germline CDR1 is SEHNR and CDR2 is FQNEAQ (reference sequence).

The V and J genes are TRBV6-5 and TRBJ2-1; TRBD1 aligns across 9 bases. The CDR3 consists of 16 residues. Germline CDR1 and CDR2: MNHEY and SVGAGI. J gave up 4 bases and V 0 bases, and 4 bases lay outside the gene matches. CDR3 residues: CASSYSDRGFYNEQFF. The CDR3 region has the DNA TGTGCCAGCAGTTACTCCGACAGGGGGTTTTACAATGAGCAGTTCTTC.

The V and J genes are TRBV27 and TRBJ2-7; 8 nucleotides line up with TRBD1. There are 14 residues in the CDR3. Germline assignment: CDR1 MNHEY and CDR2 SMNVEV (reference sequence). The V gene end was trimmed by 3 bases and the J gene end by 4 bases; junction bases not matched to a gene: 5. CDR3 nucleotides: TGTGCCAGCAGTTTCCGGACAGGGTATTACGAGCAGTACTTC. Residues: CASSFRTGYYEQYF.

The chain joins TRBV4-1 to TRBJ1-1; tentatively, D is TRBD1 (5 bases). The CDR3 spans 12 residues. V lost 1 base to trimming and J lost 7 bases, with 7 bases between them. Germline CDR1 and CDR2: MGHRA and YSYEKL. The CDR3 loop reads CASSQVQGEAFF. The CDR3 DNA is TGCGCCAGCAGCCAAGTGCAGGGTGAAGCTTTCTTT.

The chain is built from TRBV4-2 and TRBJ2-7; TRBD2 might be the D (6 bases). Deletions cut 1 base from V and 0 bases from J, with 10 bases between. Germline CDR1 reads LGHNA; CDR2 reads YNFKEQ. This CDR3 region has 15 residues. The DNA of the CDR3 is TGTGCCAGCAGCCAAGGCCGGGACTCCTCCTACGAGCAGTACTTC. Amino acid sequence: CASSQGRDSSYEQYF.

The gene calls are TRBV18 and TRBJ2-7, with D perhaps matching TRBD2 (5 bases). Trimming left V 1 base short and J 0 bases short, with 13 bases between. The CDR3 contains 16 residues. The germline CDR1 and CDR2 sequences are KGHSH and LQKENI. The CDR3 bases are TGTGCCAGCTCACCACAGAAGCGGATGGGCTCCTACGAGCAGTACTTC. Translation gives CASSPQKRMGSYEQYF.

This sequence joins TRBV5-1 and TRBJ2-7; D remains ambiguous. The V gene lost 4 bases and the J gene lost 4 bases, with 9 bases spanning the gap. Looked up from germline, CDR1 is SGHRS and CDR2 is YFSETQ. The CDR3 sequence is 12 residues long. CDR3 sequence: CASSPDIYEQYF. CDR3 coding DNA: TGCGCCAGCAGCCCAGATATATACGAGCAGTACTTC.

The J gene is TRBJ2-1, the V gene TRBV4-2; 11 bases agree with TRBD2. The CDR3 totals 16 residues. Germline V gene lookup returns CDR1 LGHNA and CDR2 YNFKEQ. With 3 bases clipped from V and 9 bases from J, the junction kept 10 bases outside the gene matches. The DNA for the CDR3 is TGTGCCAGCAGCCACCTGGGACTAGCGGAGGGGAGTGAGCAGTTCTTC. Its protein is CASSHLGLAEGSEQFF.

This chain joins TRBV5-6 and TRBJ1-2; the match to TRBD1 covers 9 bases. The CDR3 sequence is 15 residues long. Germline CDR1 and CDR2: SGHDT and YYEEEE. V shed 5 bases and J 4 bases; nucleotides not matched to a gene: 9. CDR3 loop: CASRLPGQGTYGYTF. In nucleotides, the CDR3 is TGTGCCAGCAGACTCCCGGGACAGGGAACCTATGGCTACACCTTC.

The V and J genes are TRBV10-3 and TRBJ2-5; D not certain. Germline loops: CDR1 ENHRY, CDR2 SYGVKD. CDR3 size: 11 residues. Trimming cost V 3 bases and J 5 bases, with 4 bases left between them. The CDR3 reads CAISESETQYF. CDR3 nucleotides: TGTGCCATCAGTGAATCGGAGACCCAGTACTTC.

V is TRBV7-9 and J is TRBJ2-3; tentative D call: TRBD1 (5 bases). Germline CDR1 and CDR2: SEHNR and FQNEAQ (reference sequence). The CDR3 loop spans 14 amino acids. V lost 2 bases and J 6 bases, leaving 12 bases between the germline ends. CDR3 amino acids: CASSLPGSLDTQYF. The CDR3 nucleotides are TGTGCCAGCAGCTTACCAGGGTCTCTGGATACGCAGTATTTT.

This chain joins TRBV5-1 and TRBJ1-2; D uncertain. V was trimmed by 2 bases and J by 0 bases, leaving 8 bases between them. Germline V CDR1 and CDR2: SGHRS, YFSETQ. The CDR3 is 14 residues long. The DNA for the CDR3 is TGCGCCAGCAGCTTTGGAGGGACTAACTATGGCTACACCTTC. It specifies CASSFGGTNYGYTF.

The chain is built from TRBV6-1 and TRBJ2-5; D gene unclear. CDR1 is MNHNS, CDR2 SASEGT, per germline. V lost 4 bases, J lost 4 bases, and 10 bases lay in between. This CDR3 contains 13 residues. In nucleotides, the CDR3 is TGTGCCAGCAGTGGACTGGTCGGAGAGACCCAGTACTTC. Translating gives CASSGLVGETQYF.

The chain has TRBV6-1 and TRBJ2-2, with a possible D match to TRBD1 (6 bases). The V end was cut by 2 bases, the J end by 13 bases, with 23 bases between. This CDR3 contains 16 residues. Germline lookup yields CDR1 MNHNS and CDR2 SASEGT. CDR3: CASSEMVYRELMGLFF. The CDR3 nucleotides read TGTGCCAGCAGTGAAATGGTTTACAGGGAGCTGATGGGGCTGTTTTTT.

The chain joins TRBV19 to TRBJ1-6; 7 bases map to TRBD1. Losses at the gene ends were 5 bases for V and 7 bases for J; bases not matched to a gene: 8. Germline V gene sequence: CDR1 LNHDA, CDR2 SQIVND (reference sequence). The CDR3 runs 15 residues. The CDR3 sequence: CASSFGQGGNSPLHF. CDR3 nucleotides: TGTGCCAGTAGTTTCGGCCAGGGGGGAAATTCACCCCTCCACTTT.

This chain uses TRBV5-1 with TRBJ2-1; TRBD2 aligns across 8 bases. The germline V gene encodes CDR1 SGHRS and CDR2 YFSETQ. The V segment lost 0 bases and the J segment 6 bases; nucleotides outside the gene matches: 8. The CDR3 loop spans 16 amino acids. DNA for the CDR3: TGCGCCAGCAGCTTGGGTCGGGGGGGCCTAGGCAATGAGCAGTTCTTC. Residues: CASSLGRGGLGNEQFF.

The chain joins TRBV4-1 to TRBJ2-3, with 11 bases identical to TRBD2. Germline CDR1 is MGHRA and CDR2 is YSYEKL. Trimming at V came to 5 bases and at J to 3 bases, leaving 7 bases not matched to a gene. CDR3 length: 16 residues. This CDR3 reads CASSYTSGGRTDTQYF. CDR3 DNA sequence: TGCGCCAGCAGCTACACTAGCGGGGGTCGTACAGATACGCAGTATTTT.